This T cell receptor (beta chain) emerged from a study of blood T cells in healthy people across ages. Study outcomes and limitations: A strong correlation between TCR beta diversity and naive T cell percentage was seen.

Remarks on this clonotype: Its antigen remains unidentified.

Per the germline V gene, CDR1 is MNHEY and CDR2 is SVGAGI. The CDR3 has 18 residues. V lost 0 bases and J lost 1; bases outside the gene matches: 9. Alongside a J-beta primer mix, a sample-barcoded 5' primer served in a second PCR lasting about 6 to 12 cycles. TCRdb used MiXCR to reprocess the 5' RACE reads, holding one entry per CDR3 protein. The top ten hold around a quarter of the sample, which has about 830,000 distinct CDR3 sequences, about 59% seen once. Input material: blood. The receptor was isolated from a man aged 25 to 40 in good health. The gene calls are TRBV6-5 and TRBJ2-7; the match to TRBD1 covers 10 bases. In DNA, the CDR3 is TGTGCCAGCAGTTACTCGATTGGGACAGGGGAATTGTCCTACGAGCAGTACTTC. Translated: CASSYSIGTGELSYEQYF.